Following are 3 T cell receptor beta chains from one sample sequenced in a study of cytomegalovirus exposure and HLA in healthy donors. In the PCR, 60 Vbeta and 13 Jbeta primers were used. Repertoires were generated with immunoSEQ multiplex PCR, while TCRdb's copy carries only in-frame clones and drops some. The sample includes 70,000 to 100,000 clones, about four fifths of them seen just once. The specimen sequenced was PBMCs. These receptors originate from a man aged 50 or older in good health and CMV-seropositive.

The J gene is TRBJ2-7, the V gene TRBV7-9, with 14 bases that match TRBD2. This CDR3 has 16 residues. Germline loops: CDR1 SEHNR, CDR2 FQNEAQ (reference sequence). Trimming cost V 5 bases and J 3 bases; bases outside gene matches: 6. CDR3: CASSNTGTSGSYEQYF. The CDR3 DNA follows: TGTGCCAGCAGCAATACCGGGACTAGCGGGAGCTACGAGCAGTACTTC.

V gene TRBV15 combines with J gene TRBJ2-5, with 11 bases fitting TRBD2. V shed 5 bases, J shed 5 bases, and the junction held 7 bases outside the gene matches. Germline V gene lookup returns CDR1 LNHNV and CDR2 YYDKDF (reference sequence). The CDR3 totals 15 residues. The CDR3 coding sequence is TGTGCCACCAGCCGTAGCGGGAGGGCCTTGGAGACCCAGTACTTC. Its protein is CATSRSGRALETQYF.

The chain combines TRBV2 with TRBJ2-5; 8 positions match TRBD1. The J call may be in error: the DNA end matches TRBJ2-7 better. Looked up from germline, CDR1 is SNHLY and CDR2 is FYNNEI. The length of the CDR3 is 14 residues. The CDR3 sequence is CASNLGQAGYEQYF. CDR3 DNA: TGTGCCAGCAATCTGGGACAGGCAGGCTACGAGCAGTACTTC.